This T cell receptor beta chain came from a study of T cells in Graves' hyperthyroidism and ophthalmopathy. The CDR3 consists of 14 residues. Trimming stripped 4 bases from V and 0 bases from J, with 10 bases between. CDR1 is SGHRS and CDR2 is YFSETQ in the germline V gene. There are many counts of this clonotype. There were TCR beta CDR3 regions amplified from RNA transcripts. Researchers ran a first-round RT-PCR on the TCR CDR3 using the HTBI primer set. TCRdb re-called the multiplex PCR reads with MiXCR, one entry per CDR3 protein. The data contain around 190,000 distinct CDR3 sequences, more than 15% of them singletons.

This chain uses TRBV5-1 with TRBJ2-5; D is perhaps TRBD1 (6 bases). The receptor was isolated from a woman between 50 and 59 years old with Graves' hyperthyroidism. Material: blood. The CDR3 loop is CASSPRTDQETQYF. CDR3 nucleotides: TGCGCCAGCAGCCCGAGGACAGACCAAGAGACCCAGTACTTC.